The T cell receptor beta chain under discussion was sequenced for a study of CD8+CD57+ T cells in acquired aplastic anemia. The CDR3 sequence is 17 residues long. Germline-derived CDR1 and CDR2 are SGHTA and FQGNSA. The trim removed 5 bases at V and 4 bases at J, leaving 15 bases unmatched. Researchers used genomic DNA as the template to profile TCR beta VDJ and CDR3. A single record per CDR3 protein comes from TCRdb applying MiXCR to the reads. The repertoire has around 430,000 distinct CDR3 sequences, approximately 32% of them found once; the top ten carry about 0.8%. Whoever was chosen for sequencing had shown CD8+CD57+ cell expansion by flow cytometry. Only a few counts were recorded for this clonotype.

The rearrangement links TRBV7-2 to TRBJ2-5; 8 bases agree with TRBD2. This receptor was identified in a human donor with aplastic anemia. The sample was sorted CD4+, CD8+, or CD8+CD57+ T cells (not recorded which) from PBMCs. Here the CDR3 reads CASSGRLAAGGIETQYF. The CDR3 DNA is TGTGCCAGCAGCGGAAGACTCGCTGCGGGGGGAATAGAGACCCAGTACTTC.